The clone carrying this T cell receptor (beta chain) was observed at least ten times. One end of the junction fails to match germline, which may point to a read error. Regarding time point: newly diagnosed GD, antithyroid drugs for less than 3 months. PBMC-extracted RNA yielded the TCR library. Germline CDR1 is KGHSH and CDR2 is LQKENI. The CDR3 is 13 residues long. Relying on iRepertoire HTBI primers and Arm-PCR of CDR3 regions, the team built TCR beta libraries. TCRdb processed the multiplex PCR reads anew with MiXCR; each CDR3 protein has one entry. The sample has around 240,000 distinct CDR3 sequences; 15% to 20% are singletons. These data come from a study of regulatory T cells in long-lasting Graves disease. These data also formed part of another study, on T cells in Graves' hyperthyroidism and ophthalmopathy.

V usage is TRBV18 and J usage is TRBJ1-1; no definite D call. Sequenced here: peripheral blood mononuclear cells (PBMCs), sampled at new diagnosis, from a patient treated with antithyroid drugs. This TCR derives from a woman between 25 and 40 years old with Graves disease. The CDR3 nucleotides are TGTGTCAGCTCACCAGACCCGGGCCCTGAAGCTTTCTTT. Protein product: CVSSPDPGPEAFF.